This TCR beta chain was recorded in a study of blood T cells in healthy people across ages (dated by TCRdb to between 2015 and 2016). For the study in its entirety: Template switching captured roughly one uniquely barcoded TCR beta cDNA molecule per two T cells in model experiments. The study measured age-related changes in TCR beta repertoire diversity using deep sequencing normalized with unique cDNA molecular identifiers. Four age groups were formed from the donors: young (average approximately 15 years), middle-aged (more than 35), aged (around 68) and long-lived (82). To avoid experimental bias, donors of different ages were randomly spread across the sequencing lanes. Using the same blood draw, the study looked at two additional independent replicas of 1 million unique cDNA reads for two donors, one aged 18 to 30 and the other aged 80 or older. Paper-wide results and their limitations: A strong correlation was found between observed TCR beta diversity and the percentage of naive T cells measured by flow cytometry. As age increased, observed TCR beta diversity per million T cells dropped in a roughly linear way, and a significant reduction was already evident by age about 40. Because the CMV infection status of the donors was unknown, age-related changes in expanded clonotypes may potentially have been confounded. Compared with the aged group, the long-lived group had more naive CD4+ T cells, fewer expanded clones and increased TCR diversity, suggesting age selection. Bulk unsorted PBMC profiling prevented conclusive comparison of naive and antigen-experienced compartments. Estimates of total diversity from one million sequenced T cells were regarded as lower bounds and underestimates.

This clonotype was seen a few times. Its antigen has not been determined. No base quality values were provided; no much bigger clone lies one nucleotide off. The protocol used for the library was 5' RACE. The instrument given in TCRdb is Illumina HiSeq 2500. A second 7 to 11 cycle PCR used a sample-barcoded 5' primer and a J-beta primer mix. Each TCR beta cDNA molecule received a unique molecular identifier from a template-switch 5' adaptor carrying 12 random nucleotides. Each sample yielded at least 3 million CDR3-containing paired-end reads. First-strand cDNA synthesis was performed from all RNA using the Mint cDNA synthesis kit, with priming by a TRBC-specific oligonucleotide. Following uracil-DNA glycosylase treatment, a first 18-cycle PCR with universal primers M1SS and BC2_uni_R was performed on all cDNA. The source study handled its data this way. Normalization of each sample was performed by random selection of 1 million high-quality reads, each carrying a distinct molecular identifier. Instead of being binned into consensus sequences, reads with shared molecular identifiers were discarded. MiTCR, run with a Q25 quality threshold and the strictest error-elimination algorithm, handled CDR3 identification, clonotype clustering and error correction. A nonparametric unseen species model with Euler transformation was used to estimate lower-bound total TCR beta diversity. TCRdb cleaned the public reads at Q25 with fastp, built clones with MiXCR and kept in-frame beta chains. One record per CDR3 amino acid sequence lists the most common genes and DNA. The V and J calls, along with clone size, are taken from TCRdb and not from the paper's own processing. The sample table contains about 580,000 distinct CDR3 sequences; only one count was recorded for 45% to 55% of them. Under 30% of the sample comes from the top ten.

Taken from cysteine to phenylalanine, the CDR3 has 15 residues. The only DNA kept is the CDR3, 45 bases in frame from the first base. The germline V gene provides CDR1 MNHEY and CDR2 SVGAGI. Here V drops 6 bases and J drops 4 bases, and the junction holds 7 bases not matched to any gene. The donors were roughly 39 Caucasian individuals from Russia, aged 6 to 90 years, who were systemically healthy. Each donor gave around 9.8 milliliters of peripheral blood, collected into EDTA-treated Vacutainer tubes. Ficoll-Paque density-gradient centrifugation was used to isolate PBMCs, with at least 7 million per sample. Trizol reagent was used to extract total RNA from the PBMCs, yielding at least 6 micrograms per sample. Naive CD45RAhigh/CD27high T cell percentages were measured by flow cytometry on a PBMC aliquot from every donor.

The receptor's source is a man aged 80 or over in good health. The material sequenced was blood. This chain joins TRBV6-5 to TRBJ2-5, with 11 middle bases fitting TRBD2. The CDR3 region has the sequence CASRATSGGGETQYF. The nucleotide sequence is TGTGCCAGCAGAGCTACTAGCGGGGGAGGAGAGACCCAGTACTTC.